The 25 T cell receptor beta chains presented below share a single source sample, sequenced in a study of Ad26.COV2.S vaccination and SARS-CoV-2 variants. The repertoire was sequenced with immunoSEQ multiplex PCR; TCRdb's copy has only in-frame clones and lacks some. The sample lists around 320,000 clones; roughly 91% were seen once. The sample's treatment: around 19 received Ad26.COV2.S at low or high dose, single or two shots; several received placebo; per-sample allocation not given. Day 63 after the first vaccine or placebo injection was the time point for sampling. This sample comprised peripheral blood, obtained in a trial of Ad26.COV2.S vaccine versus placebo. Receptors originate from a person aged 18-60 years who received the Ad26.COV2.S COVID-19 vaccine or a placebo.

J is TRBJ1-6 and V is TRBV5-4, with a tentative D call TRBD1 (5 bases). V gave up 0 bases and J gave up 10 bases, with 14 bases separating them. CDR1 is SGHNT and CDR2 is YYREEE in the germline V gene (reference sequence). The CDR3 totals 15 residues. CDR3 protein: CASSLDFRGASPLHF. The CDR3 coding sequence is TGTGCCAGCAGCTTGGATTTTAGGGGTGCCTCACCCCTCCACTTT.

This clone was seen only once. The chain is built from TRBV6-4 and TRBJ1-2; 9 bases match TRBD1. The germline CDR1 and CDR2 sequences are MRHNA and SNTAGT. The trim removed 6 bases at V and 7 bases at J, leaving 6 bases unmatched. This CDR3 is built from 13 residues. Written as DNA, the CDR3 is TGTGCCAGCAGAGGACAGGGGATTGGTGGCTACACCTTC. Protein product: CASRGQGIGGYTF.

CDR3 in amino acids: CASSPRTGPNNYGYTF. The CDR3 coding sequence is TGTGCCAGCTCACCTCGGACGGGGCCTAATAACTATGGCTACACCTTC. The chain joins TRBV18 to TRBJ1-2; weak D call: TRBD1 (5 bases). CDR1 and CDR2 (germline): KGHSH, LQKENI. V dropped 3 bases and J dropped 1 base, with 15 bases sitting between them. The CDR3 length is 16 residues.

The chain uses TRBV3-1 (or the pseudogene TRBV3-2) and TRBJ2-3; 7 bases are shared with TRBD2. V shed 9 bases, J shed 0 bases, and the junction held 0 bases outside the gene matches. The CDR3 covers 12 residues. Looked up from germline, CDR1 is LGHDT and CDR2 is YNNKEL (reference sequence). The CDR3 here is CARAGSTDTQYF. CDR3 in DNA: TGTGCCAGAGCGGGGAGCACAGATACGCAGTATTTT.

The chain is built from TRBV30 and TRBJ1-1; D is perhaps TRBD1 (6 bases). V was shortened by 4 bases and J by 11 bases, with 26 bases between the two germline ends. The CDR3 spans 15 residues. CDR1 and CDR2 from the germline V gene are GTSNPN and SVGIG (reference sequence). This CDR3 is CAWKWGKGERVDAFF. CDR3 nucleotide sequence: TGTGCCTGGAAATGGGGGAAGGGGGAAAGGGTTGATGCTTTCTTT.

This chain connects TRBV29-1 to TRBJ2-1, with 8 bases aligning to TRBD1. The CDR3 covers 14 residues. Germline CDR1 and CDR2: SQVTM and ANQGSEA. The junction had 12 bases not matched to a gene; V was cut back by 4 bases and J by 10 bases. CDR3 DNA sequence: TGCAGCGTTGTCAGGGGGCCCCTCGATGGGGAGCAGTTCTTC. It codes for CSVVRGPLDGEQFF.

This clone was seen only once. The chain carries TRBV7-6 and TRBJ2-7, with TRBD1 identical over 7 bases. Germline CDR1 reads SGHVS; CDR2 reads FNYEAQ. V was pared by 1 base and J by 4 bases, with 1 base of the junction left unmatched. This CDR3 region has 13 residues. In nucleotides, the CDR3 is TGTGCCAGCAGCTTAGAGGACAGGTACGAGCAGTACTTC. Protein product: CASSLEDRYEQYF.

The chain joins TRBV9 to TRBJ1-6; D possibly corresponds to TRBD1 (6 bases). CDR3 size: 13 residues. Trimming pared 4 bases from V and 10 bases from J, leaving 12 bases between. Germline CDR1 is SGDLS and CDR2 is YYNGEE. CDR3 sequence (DNA): TGTGCCAGCAGCTCCATAGGGGGGTCACCCCTCCACTTT. Amino acid sequence: CASSSIGGSPLHF.

The genes are TRBV29-1 and TRBJ1-1, with 8 bases matching TRBD1. This CDR3 spans 18 amino acids. V gave up 5 bases and J gave up 0 bases; unmatched junction bases: 17. Germline values: CDR1 SQVTM, CDR2 ANQGSEA. The CDR3 DNA reads TGCAGCGTTTCCTCCCCATACGGCAGGGGGCGGCTGAACACTGAAGCTTTCTTT. This gives the protein CSVSSPYGRGRLNTEAFF. Together with reference TRBV29-1 and TRBJ1-1, the CDR3 gives the full variable domain: SAVISQKPSRDICQRGTSLTIQCQVDSQVTMMFWYRQQPGQSLTLIATANQGSEATYESGFVIDKFPISRPNLTFSTLTVSNMSPEDSSIYLCSVSSPYGRGRLNTEAFFGQGTRLTVV.

The chain is built from TRBV4-1 and TRBJ2-7; 9 bases are shared with TRBD1. V lost 1 base and J lost 5; bases outside the gene matches: 6. Germline values: CDR1 MGHRA, CDR2 YSYEKL. CDR3 size: 15 residues. CDR3 loop: CASSQGWGQGNEQYF. The CDR3 region has the DNA TGCGCCAGCAGCCAAGGATGGGGACAGGGAAACGAGCAGTACTTC.

V and J are TRBV9 and TRBJ1-4, with D uncertain. The CDR3 has 12 residues. Trimming left V 5 bases short and J 5 bases short, with 7 bases between. Germline CDR1 is SGDLS and CDR2 is YYNGEE. The CDR3 coding sequence is TGTGCCAGCAGTCTTTCGAATGAAAAACTGTTTTTT. Translated: CASSLSNEKLFF.

The rearrangement joins TRBV7-6 to TRBJ2-7, with TRBD2 matching 10 bases. The CDR3 runs 16 residues. Looked up from germline, CDR1 is SGHVS and CDR2 is FNYEAQ. V gave up 0 bases and J gave up 2 bases; unmatched junction bases: 4. The DNA for the CDR3 is TGTGCCAGCAGCTTAGCGTGGAGCGGGGGGGCCTACGAGCAGTACTTC. Translating it yields CASSLAWSGGAYEQYF.

J is TRBJ1-1 and V is TRBV30; 8 positions match TRBD1. CDR1 and CDR2 (germline): GTSNPN, SVGIG (reference sequence). The CDR3 spans 14 residues. The junction had 7 bases not matched to a gene; V was cut back by 2 bases and J by 5 bases. CDR3 nucleotide sequence: TGTGCCTGGAGTTGGGCAGGGGGCAGGACTGAAGCTTTCTTT. This codes for CAWSWAGGRTEAFF. Combining the CDR3 with reference TRBV30 and TRBJ1-1 gives the whole variable domain SQTIHQWPATLVQPVGSPLSLECTVEGTSNPNLYWYRQAAGRGLQLLFYSVGIGQISSEVPQNLSASRPQDRQFILSSKKLLLSDSGFYLCAWSWAGGRTEAFFGQGTRLTVV.

The chain is built from TRBV13 and TRBJ1-5; D uncertain. Trimming left V 2 bases short and J 2 bases short, with 7 bases between. CDR3 length: 14 residues. The germline CDR1 and CDR2 sequences are PRHDT and FYEKMQ (reference sequence). CDR3 loop: CASSLSRGNQPQHF. As DNA, the CDR3 is TGTGCCAGCAGCTTAAGCAGAGGCAATCAGCCCCAGCATTTT. Looking up the rest from reference TRBV13 and TRBJ1-5 gives the full variable domain: AAGVIQSPRHLIKEKRETATLKCYPIPRHDTVYWYQQGPGQDPQFLISFYEKMQSDKGSIPDRFSAQQFSDYHSELNMSSLELGDSALYFCASSLSRGNQPQHFGDGTRLSIL.

CDR3 nucleotide sequence: TGTGCCAGTAGTAATAGGGATCGACAGGGGATGAACACTGAAGCTTTCTTT. Translation gives CASSNRDRQGMNTEAFF. This rearrangement joins TRBV19 to TRBJ1-1; TRBD1 agrees at 8 bases. Trimming removed 4 bases from V and 0 bases from J; junction bases left unmatched: 10. Per the germline V gene, CDR1 is LNHDA and CDR2 is SQIVND (reference sequence). The length of the CDR3 is 17 residues.

The rearrangement links TRBV5-1 to TRBJ1-2; the match to TRBD1 covers 8 bases. The V segment lost 4 bases and the J segment 4 bases; nucleotides outside the gene matches: 9. CDR3 length equals 15 residues. Per germline, CDR1 SGHRS and CDR2 YFSETQ. Written as DNA, the CDR3 is TGCGCCAGCAGCACGCCAGTTCAGGGGGCCTATGGCTACACCTTC. As protein: CASSTPVQGAYGYTF.

The chain uses TRBV7-2 and TRBJ2-1; 8 bases are a match to TRBD1. Germline values: CDR1 SGHTA, CDR2 FQGNSA. The CDR3 sequence is 15 residues long. After removal of 6 bases from V and 3 bases from J, the junction contained 7 bases not matched to a gene. The CDR3 DNA is TGTGCCAGCAGGGTAGACAGGGGTCACTACAATGAGCAGTTCTTC. The encoded protein is CASRVDRGHYNEQFF.

The gene calls are TRBV19 and TRBJ2-1; tentatively, D is TRBD2 (7 bases). Trimming removed 3 bases from V and 7 bases from J, with 19 bases in between. The CDR3 consists of 16 residues. Germline CDR1 and CDR2: LNHDA and SQIVND (reference sequence). CDR3 DNA: TGTGCCAGTAGTATTAGGGAGGGGGAGGTCAGGAATGAGCAGTTCTTC. It encodes CASSIREGEVRNEQFF.

V gene TRBV5-1 combines with J gene TRBJ2-1; 13 bases line up with TRBD2. The V and J ends lost 2 bases and 9 bases, in that order; junction bases with no gene match: 5. The CDR3 covers 15 residues. Germline V gene lookup returns CDR1 SGHRS and CDR2 YFSETQ. As DNA, the CDR3 is TGCGCCAGCAGCTTCACTAGCGGGGGGGCGCCTGAGCAGTTCTTC. Translating it yields CASSFTSGGAPEQFF. The variable domain in full, with the rest retrieved from reference TRBV5-1 and TRBJ2-1, is KAGVTQTPRYLIKTRGQQVTLSCSPISGHRSVSWYQQTPGQGLQFLFEYFSETQRNKGNFPGRFSGRQFSNSRSEMNVSTLELGDSALYLCASSFTSGGAPEQFFGPGTRLTVL.

The V gene is TRBV7-8, the J gene TRBJ1-1, with D possibly TRBD1 on 5 matching bases. The CDR3 extends over 13 amino acids. Germline CDR1 is SGHVS and CDR2 is FQNEAQ. V shed 8 bases and J shed 11 bases, with 21 bases lying between them. The CDR3 here is CASGLSGSPTAFF. The CDR3 DNA is TGTGCCAGCGGGCTGTCAGGGAGCCCTACGGCTTTCTTT.

The rearrangement links TRBV7-3 to TRBJ2-2; TRBD2 might be the D (5 bases). CDR1 is SGHTA and CDR2 is FQGTGA in the germline V gene. Trimming took off 6 bases at V and 6 bases at J, with 14 bases between the two ends. The length of the CDR3 is 14 residues. CDR3 bases: TGTGCCAGCAGTAAGGCTCCGAGGGCCGGGGAGCTGTTTTTT. Translation gives CASSKAPRAGELFF.

This chain connects TRBV4-3 to TRBJ1-1, with a tentative D call TRBD1 (5 bases). Between the trimmed V and J ends, which lost 4 bases and 0 bases, there was a span of 12 bases. The germline V gene has CDR1 LGHNA and CDR2 YSLEER. The CDR3 totals 15 residues. The DNA of the CDR3 is TGCGCCAGCAGCCCGACAGAAACCATGAACACTGAAGCTTTCTTT. Encoded protein: CASSPTETMNTEAFF.

This clone was seen just once. The sample carries other DNA sequences with the same CDR3. The J gene is TRBJ2-1, the V gene TRBV7-2; no clear D. V was trimmed by 1 base and J by 0 bases, leaving 7 bases between them. The CDR3 covers 15 residues. Per germline, CDR1 SGHTA and CDR2 FQGNSA. As DNA, the CDR3 is TGTGCCAGCAGCTTAGTCTCGGGCTCCTACAATGAGCAGTTCTTC. This encodes CASSLVSGSYNEQFF.

The chain combines TRBV4-1 with TRBJ2-2; 9 bases agree with TRBD1. This CDR3 comprises 15 residues. The ends lost 5 bases at V and 1 base at J; junction bases unmatched: 2. Germline CDR1 MGHRA, CDR2 YSYEKL. The CDR3 is CASSGDRVNTGELFF. As DNA, the CDR3 is TGCGCCAGCAGCGGGGACAGGGTGAACACCGGGGAGCTGTTTTTT.

Notes on this clone: The same CDR3 is also encoded by other DNA sequences in this sample. The chain recombines TRBV6-2 or TRBV6-3 with TRBJ2-5, with TRBD1 matching 7 bases. The CDR3 spans 13 residues. Germline CDR1 and CDR2: MNHEY and SVGEGT. V gave up 6 bases and J gave up 1 base; unmatched junction bases: 2. CDR3 coding DNA: TGTGCCAGCAGCCGGGACAGCCAAGAGACCCAGTACTTC. It translates to CASSRDSQETQYF.